One sample yielded the 26 T cell receptor beta chains listed below, sequenced in a study of cytomegalovirus exposure and HLA in healthy donors. The PCR ran on 60 Vbeta and 13 Jbeta primers. The protocol was immunoSEQ multiplex PCR, while the TCRdb copy is restricted to in-frame clones and leaves out a portion. Of about 160,000 clones in the sample, about 83% were seen once. Sequenced sample: PBMCs. These receptors came from a woman in her thirties in good health and CMV-seronegative.

The CDR3 coding sequence is TGTGCCAGCAGCGTCTACTACGAGCAGTACTTC. This sequence encodes CASSVYYEQYF. The chain carries TRBV7-9 and TRBJ2-7, with no clear D. CDR1 SEHNR and CDR2 FQNEAQ come from the germline V gene (reference sequence). Trimming stripped 5 bases from V and 3 bases from J, with 5 bases between. This CDR3 contains 11 residues.

This clone was recorded once. The rearrangement uses TRBV5-6 and TRBJ2-5; D not resolved. The CDR3 consists of 14 residues. Trimming shortened V by 0 bases and J by 5 bases, and 11 bases separated the two germline ends. From germline, CDR1 is SGHDT and CDR2 YYEEEE. The CDR3 DNA follows: TGTGCCAGCAGCTTGGGACTCAGTGTGGAGACCCAGTACTTC. Its protein is CASSLGLSVETQYF. Full variable domain (outside the CDR3, taken from reference TRBV5-6 and TRBJ2-5): DAGVTQSPTHLIKTRGQQVTLRCSPKSGHDTVSWYQQALGQGPQFIFQYYEEEERQRGNFPDRFSGHQFPNYSSELNVNALLLGDSALYLCASSLGLSVETQYFGPGTRLLVL.

The chain recombines TRBV5-6 with TRBJ2-2; D call uncertain. Trimming left V 1 base short and J 1 base short, with 8 bases between. The germline V gene encodes CDR1 SGHDT and CDR2 YYEEEE. This CDR3 region has 15 residues. The CDR3 DNA reads TGTGCCAGCAGCTTGTTGGGCGAGAACACCGGGGAGCTGTTTTTT. This translates into CASSLLGENTGELFF.

The chain couples TRBV6-5 to TRBJ2-5, with a weak D call TRBD2 (6 bases). The CDR3 has 13 residues. Per the germline V gene, CDR1 is MNHEY and CDR2 is SVGAGI. V lost 7 bases and J lost 2, with 11 bases in between. The CDR3 loop reads CASTPTRQETQYF. For the CDR3, the DNA is TGTGCCAGCACCCCGACTAGGCAAGAGACCCAGTACTTC.

The genes are TRBV19 and TRBJ1-1, with TRBD1 matching 10 bases. Germline-derived CDR1 and CDR2 are LNHDA and SQIVND (reference sequence). The ends lost 7 bases at V and 4 bases at J; junction bases unmatched: 6. This CDR3 is built from 14 residues. In DNA, the CDR3 is TGTGCCAGTACCAGGGACAGGGGTGGCACTGAAGCTTTCTTT. This sequence encodes CASTRDRGGTEAFF. Complete variable domain (other parts from reference TRBV19 and TRBJ1-1): DGGITQSPKYLFRKEGQNVTLSCEQNLNHDAMYWYRQDPGQGLRLIYYSQIVNDFQKGDIAEGYSVSREKKESFPLTVTSAQKNPTAFYLCASTRDRGGTEAFFGQGTRLTVV.

The chain links TRBV19 to TRBJ2-7; TRBD2 matches at 8 bases. This CDR3 region has 14 residues. Germline CDR1 and CDR2: LNHDA and SQIVND (reference sequence). The trim removed 8 bases at V and 3 bases at J, leaving 9 bases unmatched. Here the CDR3 reads CASPSGRLNYEQYF. In nucleotides, the CDR3 is TGTGCCAGTCCTAGCGGGCGACTTAACTACGAGCAGTACTTC.

V and J are TRBV14 and TRBJ2-1; 14 bases line up with TRBD2. Trimming at V came to 5 bases and at J to 9 bases, leaving 9 bases not matched to a gene. Looked up from germline, CDR1 is SGHDN and CDR2 is FVKESK. The CDR3 is 16 residues long. The CDR3 region is CASSEGGTSGSSEQFF. The CDR3 nucleotides are TGTGCCAGCAGCGAAGGGGGGACTAGCGGGAGCTCTGAGCAGTTCTTC.

This chain uses TRBV27 with TRBJ1-4, with 9 bases matching TRBD1. V shed 5 bases, J shed 1 base, and the junction held 8 bases outside the gene matches. Germline CDR1 and CDR2: MNHEY and SMNVEV (reference sequence). The CDR3 loop spans 17 amino acids. The CDR3 region is CASSTTGGVGTNEKLFF. CDR3 nucleotide sequence: TGTGCCAGCAGTACGACAGGGGGAGTAGGAACTAATGAAAAACTGTTTTTT. The full variable domain, rest sourced from reference TRBV27 and TRBJ1-4, is EAQVTQNPRYLITVTGKKLTVTCSQNMNHEYMSWYRQDPGLGLRQIYYSMNVEVTDKGDVPEGYKVSRKEKRNFPLILESPSPNQTSLYFCASSTTGGVGTNEKLFFGSGTQLSVL.

The table lists this clone with a few counts. The chain joins TRBV29-1 to TRBJ2-2, with 9 bases aligning to TRBD2. Germline V gene data show CDR1 as SQVTM and CDR2 as ANQGSEA. This CDR3 is built from 14 residues. The J segment lost 5 bases and the V segment lost 4 bases, leaving 5 bases of the junction unmatched. CDR3 sequence (DNA): TGCAGCGTTGGGGTTAGCGGGGGTACCGGGGAGCTGTTTTTT. This encodes CSVGVSGGTGELFF.

The chain combines TRBV7-2 with TRBJ2-3, with a weak D call TRBD2 (6 bases). The V end lost 0 bases, the J end lost 2 bases, and 12 bases lay between the germline ends. The CDR3 consists of 16 residues. Germline V gives CDR1 SGHTA, CDR2 FQGNSA. CDR3 in amino acids: CASSLAGRGTTDTQYF. The CDR3 region has the DNA TGTGCCAGCAGCTTAGCTGGTCGGGGGACCACAGATACGCAGTATTTT.

A single count supports this clone. The gene calls are TRBV7-2 and TRBJ1-5; D not certain. The ends were cut back, 6 bases at V and 0 bases at J, with 9 bases in the middle. Germline-derived CDR1 and CDR2 are SGHTA and FQGNSA. This CDR3 contains 14 residues. The CDR3 loop is CASSQVYSNQPQHF. The CDR3 nucleotides read TGTGCCAGCAGTCAGGTTTATAGCAATCAGCCCCAGCATTTT.

The chain recombines TRBV9 with TRBJ1-1; tentative D call: TRBD1 (5 bases). This CDR3 is 12 amino acids long. Germline CDR1 is SGDLS and CDR2 is YYNGEE. The V end was cut by 0 bases, the J end by 7 bases, with 7 bases between. The CDR3 sequence is CASSVGGLEAFF. The CDR3 nucleotides read TGTGCCAGCAGCGTAGGGGGCCTTGAAGCTTTCTTT.

In nucleotides, the CDR3 is TGTGCCAGCAGCCCTACAGGGTTCTATGGCTACACCTTC. Amino acids: CASSPTGFYGYTF. The genes are TRBV7-9 and TRBJ1-2; TRBD1 might be the D (6 bases). Trimming cost V 5 bases and J 4 bases, with 11 bases left between them. Germline CDR1 SEHNR, CDR2 FQNEAQ (reference sequence). This CDR3 spans 13 amino acids.

V and J are TRBV4-1 and TRBJ2-2; 9 nucleotides match TRBD1. CDR3 length: 17 amino acids. Per the germline V gene, CDR1 is MGHRA and CDR2 is YSYEKL. J lost 6 bases, V lost 3 bases, and 11 bases had no gene match. The CDR3 protein is CASSQNPGQGHAGELFF. CDR3 in DNA: TGCGCCAGCAGCCAGAACCCGGGACAGGGTCATGCCGGGGAGCTGTTTTTT.

The chain links TRBV6-5 to TRBJ1-1; D is unclear. V dropped 6 bases and J dropped 0 bases, with 8 bases sitting between them. This CDR3 comprises 13 residues. The germline gives CDR1 MNHEY, CDR2 SVGAGI. CDR3 protein: CASRTGVNTEAFF. CDR3 nucleotides: TGTGCCAGCAGAACCGGGGTGAACACTGAAGCTTTCTTT.

The table lists this clone with a count of one. The genes are TRBV5-1 and TRBJ2-7, with TRBD1 matching 7 bases. The germline CDR1 and CDR2 sequences are SGHRS and YFSETQ. CDR3 length equals 14 residues. V trimming: 2 bases; J trimming: 1 base; junction bases outside the gene matches: 3. Here the CDR3 reads CASSFWDSSYEQYF. The DNA of the CDR3 is TGCGCCAGCAGCTTTTGGGACAGTTCCTACGAGCAGTACTTC.

The chain uses TRBV5-1 and TRBJ2-5; TRBD2 matches at 11 bases. Germline assignment: CDR1 SGHRS and CDR2 YFSETQ. The CDR3 sequence is 16 residues long. V trimming: 6 bases; J trimming: 2 bases; junction bases outside the gene matches: 9. CDR3 loop: CASTPRLAGSQETQYF. CDR3 nucleotide sequence: TGCGCCAGCACCCCAAGACTAGCGGGATCACAAGAGACCCAGTACTTC.

The chain is built from TRBV7-3 and TRBJ2-2; no reliable D call. V was pared by 3 bases and J by 1 base, with 6 bases between. The CDR3 runs 14 residues. Germline CDR1 and CDR2: SGHTA and FQGTGA. DNA for the CDR3: TGTGCCAGCAGCTTGTCACTGAACACCGGGGAGCTGTTTTTT. Translation gives CASSLSLNTGELFF.

The CDR3 sequence is CASSLEGSGIYEQYF. The CDR3 coding sequence is TGCGCCAGCAGCTTGGAGGGTAGCGGGATCTACGAGCAGTACTTC. The chain employs TRBV5-1 and TRBJ2-7, with TRBD2 matching 8 bases. The CDR3 is made up of 15 amino acids. V gave up 0 bases and J gave up 3 bases; unmatched junction bases: 5. Per germline, CDR1 SGHRS and CDR2 YFSETQ. Filled out from reference TRBV5-1 and TRBJ2-7, the complete variable domain reads KAGVTQTPRYLIKTRGQQVTLSCSPISGHRSVSWYQQTPGQGLQFLFEYFSETQRNKGNFPGRFSGRQFSNSRSEMNVSTLELGDSALYLCASSLEGSGIYEQYFGPGTRLTVT.

The chain joins TRBV5-1 to TRBJ2-1; 10 bases match TRBD2. After removal of 2 bases from V and 6 bases from J, the junction contained 5 bases not matched to a gene. This CDR3 is built from 15 residues. The germline CDR1 and CDR2 sequences are SGHRS and YFSETQ. This CDR3 reads CASSFGLAASNEQFF. In DNA form, the CDR3 reads TGCGCCAGCAGCTTCGGACTAGCGGCGAGCAATGAGCAGTTCTTC.

The chain links TRBV9 to TRBJ2-1; possible D gene TRBD2, 6 bases. V lost 6 bases and J lost 9, with 19 bases in between. Germline values: CDR1 SGDLS, CDR2 YYNGEE. CDR3 length equals 14 residues. CDR3 sequence reads: CASTGGTRGGEQFF. CDR3 nucleotides: TGTGCCAGCACCGGAGGGACGAGGGGCGGTGAGCAGTTCTTC.

The chain employs TRBV5-1 and TRBJ1-2, with D tentatively TRBD1 (6 bases). Deletions cut 4 bases from V and 8 bases from J, with 24 bases between. Germline V gene data show CDR1 as SGHRS and CDR2 as YFSETQ. This CDR3 has 16 amino acids. The CDR3 here is CASSTADRSGSDGYTF. The CDR3 coding sequence is TGCGCCAGCAGCACAGCTGACAGGTCGGGTTCGGACGGCTACACCTTC.

J is TRBJ1-3 and V is TRBV18, with TRBD1 matching over 11 bases. Losses at the gene ends were 5 bases for V and 0 bases for J; bases not matched to a gene: 9. This CDR3 comprises 18 residues. The germline gives CDR1 KGHSH, CDR2 LQKENI. The CDR3 DNA is TGTGCCAGCTCAGGCCGGGACAGGGGGACCTACTCTGGAAACACCATATATTTT. It is translated as CASSGRDRGTYSGNTIYF.

CDR3 sequence reads: CASSYAGGSTDTQYF. The CDR3 DNA follows: TGTGCCAGCAGTTACGCGGGGGGGAGCACAGATACGCAGTATTTT. The genes are TRBV6-5 and TRBJ2-3, with 9 bases fitting TRBD2. Germline V gene lookup returns CDR1 MNHEY and CDR2 SVGAGI. The CDR3 sequence is 15 residues long. The V gene end was trimmed by 2 bases and the J gene end by 0 bases; junction bases not matched to a gene: 0.

The chain links TRBV27 to TRBJ2-1, with a possible D match to TRBD2 (5 bases). The CDR3 sequence is 13 residues long. V gave up 5 bases and J gave up 7 bases, with 12 bases separating them. Germline-derived CDR1 and CDR2 are MNHEY and SMNVEV (reference sequence). CDR3 amino acids: CASSPTGWNEQFF. As DNA, the CDR3 is TGTGCCAGCAGTCCCACGGGGTGGAATGAGCAGTTCTTC.

V gene TRBV6-1 combines with J gene TRBJ2-3, with TRBD2 as a possible D gene (5 bases). The CDR3 totals 14 residues. The V and J ends lost 3 bases and 5 bases respectively, with 12 bases between them. Per germline, CDR1 MNHNS and CDR2 SASEGT. CDR3 nucleotides: TGTGCCAGCAGTGACCGAGGTGGAGGAGATACGCAGTATTTT. It translates to CASSDRGGGDTQYF.